The 20 T cell receptor beta chains reported below all come from one sample, sequenced in a study of blood T cell repertoires in COVID-19. Produced via immunoSEQ multiplex PCR; TCRdb's table is partial and in-frame only. The table includes about 100,000 clones, approximately 84% detected once. Sequencing was done on a sample of peripheral blood. The receptor set was obtained from a man aged 60 to 75 with acute or convalescent COVID-19.

This chain connects TRBV2 to TRBJ1-1; D is uncertain. Germline V gene sequence: CDR1 SNHLY, CDR2 FYNNEI. V shed 4 bases and J shed 0 bases, with 6 bases lying between them. This CDR3 has 13 amino acids. The CDR3 DNA follows: TGTGCCAGCAGTGTCTCTCTGAACACTGAAGCTTTCTTT. Its translation is CASSVSLNTEAFF.

For this clone: Other DNA variants within this sample encode the same CDR3. The chain links TRBV18 to TRBJ2-1; 11 bases map to TRBD1. CDR1 is KGHSH, CDR2 LQKENI, per germline. The junction had 4 bases not matched to a gene; V was cut back by 6 bases and J by 3 bases. The CDR3 extends over 15 amino acids. CDR3 sequence reads: CASSPGTGGYNEQFF. The CDR3 DNA follows: TGTGCCAGCTCGCCCGGGACAGGGGGCTACAATGAGCAGTTCTTC.

The chain employs TRBV6-1 and TRBJ2-7, with 8 bases aligning to TRBD1. V lost 3 bases and J lost 3; bases outside the gene matches: 4. The CDR3 extends over 14 amino acids. Germline V gene lookup returns CDR1 MNHNS and CDR2 SASEGT. The CDR3 sequence: CASSDGQGGYEQYF. CDR3 in DNA: TGTGCCAGCAGTGACGGACAGGGAGGCTACGAGCAGTACTTC.

V is TRBV15 and J is TRBJ2-2, with D hard to call. The germline V and J ends were trimmed by 0 bases and 2 bases, with 10 bases remaining between them. The length of the CDR3 is 16 residues. Germline assignment: CDR1 LNHNV and CDR2 YYDKDF (reference sequence). For the CDR3, the DNA is TGTGCCACCAGCAGAGAACAACAGAGAAACACCGGGGAGCTGTTTTTT. Its protein is CATSREQQRNTGELFF.

V usage is TRBV5-1 and J usage is TRBJ2-1; D is unresolved. Per the germline V gene, CDR1 is SGHRS and CDR2 is YFSETQ. The V end was cut by 4 bases, the J end by 9 bases, with 11 bases between. This CDR3 has 12 amino acids. As DNA, the CDR3 is TGCGCCAGCAGCGAACCCGGCGGTGAGCAGTTCTTC. This translates into CASSEPGGEQFF.

The chain employs TRBV20-1 and TRBJ1-2, with D possibly being TRBD1 (6 bases). Germline V gene data show CDR1 as DFQATT and CDR2 as SNEGSKA (reference sequence). Trimming cost V 5 bases and J 7 bases, with 11 bases left between them. The CDR3 contains 11 residues. CDR3 coding DNA: TGCAGTGCTCGGGACATTAGTGGCTACACCTTC. Protein product: CSARDISGYTF.

The chain uses TRBV5-5 and TRBJ1-6; 9 bases agree with TRBD1. Unmatched junction bases numbered 7, after V lost 5 bases and J lost 7 bases. Per the germline V gene, CDR1 is SGHKS and CDR2 is YYEKEE (reference sequence). CDR3 size: 15 residues. CDR3 bases: TGTGCCAGCAGAATGGGACAGGGTCAAAATTCACCCCTCCACTTT. This translates into CASRMGQGQNSPLHF.

The chain joins TRBV28 to TRBJ2-7; D unresolved. Deletions cut 1 base from V and 0 bases from J, with 10 bases between. The germline V gene has CDR1 MDHEN and CDR2 SYDVKM. This CDR3 region has 15 residues. CDR3 loop: CASSLFGYPSYEQYF. The CDR3 DNA reads as TGTGCCAGCAGTTTATTCGGGTACCCCTCCTACGAGCAGTACTTC. The full variable domain, completed using reference TRBV28 and TRBJ2-7, is DVKVTQSSRYLVKRTGEKVFLECVQDMDHENMFWYRQDPGLGLRLIYFSYDVKMKEKGDIPEGYSVSREKKERFSLILESASTNQTSMYLCASSLFGYPSYEQYFGPGTRLTVT.

The rearrangement joins TRBV10-3 to TRBJ2-7; 7 bases fit TRBD1. Germline values: CDR1 ENHRY, CDR2 SYGVKD. The CDR3 has 16 residues. V was pared by 0 bases and J by 2 bases, with 7 bases of the junction left unmatched. Written as DNA, the CDR3 is TGTGCCATCAGTGAGTCGGTAGGGGGCGGCGCCTACGAGCAGTACTTC. Translating gives CAISESVGGGAYEQYF.

This rearrangement joins TRBV4-1 to TRBJ1-4; D ambiguous. Germline CDR1 is MGHRA and CDR2 is YSYEKL. The V gene lost 0 bases and the J gene lost 1 base, with 6 bases spanning the gap. This CDR3 contains 15 residues. The CDR3 DNA follows: TGCGCCAGCAGCCAAGAAGCCGGAACTAATGAAAAACTGTTTTTT. Amino acids: CASSQEAGTNEKLFF.

The chain carries TRBV4-3 and TRBJ2-3; D gene ambiguous. Trimming removed 0 bases from V and 5 bases from J, with 12 bases in between. Germline V gives CDR1 LGHNA, CDR2 YSLEER. The CDR3 consists of 15 residues. For the CDR3, the DNA is TGCGCCAGCAGCCAAGACCCCCGCCTAGGAGATACGCAGTATTTT. Amino acids: CASSQDPRLGDTQYF.

This clone was recorded a few times. The rearrangement uses TRBV7-2 and TRBJ2-7, with D tentatively TRBD2 (5 bases). From germline, CDR1 is SGHTA and CDR2 FQGNSA. V lost 5 bases and J lost 3, with 17 bases in between. The length of the CDR3 is 15 residues. CDR3 nucleotides: TGTGCCAGCAGCACCAGGACTTCTCTCTTCTACGAGCAGTACTTC. It codes for CASSTRTSLFYEQYF.

The chain links TRBV5-5 to TRBJ1-3, with D uncertain. Germline V gene data show CDR1 as SGHKS and CDR2 as YYEKEE (reference sequence). The CDR3 loop spans 17 amino acids. V lost 0 bases to trimming and J lost 0 bases, with 13 bases between them. For the CDR3, the DNA is TGTGCCAGCAGCTTGGCAGTCCAGCGGAACTCTGGAAACACCATATATTTT. The encoded protein is CASSLAVQRNSGNTIYF.

The V gene is TRBV5-4, the J gene TRBJ2-7; 8 positions match TRBD1. Germline-derived CDR1 and CDR2 are SGHNT and YYREEE (reference sequence). The ends lost 3 bases at V and 2 bases at J; junction bases unmatched: 10. CDR3 length equals 16 residues. CDR3 region: CASSSRPGQVTYEQYF. The CDR3 coding sequence is TGTGCCAGCAGCTCCCGGCCGGGACAGGTTACCTACGAGCAGTACTTC.

The chain has TRBV19 and TRBJ2-5; 12 positions agree with TRBD2. The CDR3 sequence is 17 residues long. Trimming at V came to 2 bases and at J to 2 bases, leaving 6 bases not matched to a gene. CDR1 and CDR2 from the germline V gene are LNHDA and SQIVND (reference sequence). The CDR3 region has the DNA TGTGCCAGTAGTATAAGGCTAGCGGGAGGGCTGCAAGAGACCCAGTACTTC. Its protein product is CASSIRLAGGLQETQYF.

This chain joins TRBV11-3 and TRBJ1-4, with TRBD1 matching 10 bases. The CDR3 loop spans 19 amino acids. With V trimmed by 4 bases and J by 0 bases, 11 bases remained unmatched. CDR1 and CDR2 (germline): SGHNT, YENEEA. CDR3 sequence reads: CASSSQKRDRGSTNEKLFF. The CDR3, as DNA: TGTGCCAGCAGCTCTCAAAAACGGGACAGGGGATCAACTAATGAAAAACTGTTTTTT.

This chain joins TRBV2 and TRBJ2-5; TRBD1 matches at 8 bases. Losses at the gene ends were 4 bases for V and 0 bases for J; bases not matched to a gene: 4. Germline assignment: CDR1 SNHLY and CDR2 FYNNEI. The CDR3 sequence is 15 residues long. The CDR3 DNA reads TGTGCCAGCAGTGTAATACAGGGGGACCAAGAGACCCAGTACTTC. This translates into CASSVIQGDQETQYF.

V usage is TRBV19 and J usage is TRBJ2-1; 7 bases align to TRBD2. Germline CDR1 LNHDA, CDR2 SQIVND (reference sequence). The CDR3 sequence is 14 residues long. The V and J ends lost 6 bases and 1 base, in that order; junction bases with no gene match: 3. CDR3 nucleotide sequence: TGTGCCAGTAGGTCGGGGGGTTCCTACAATGAGCAGTTCTTC. Protein sequence: CASRSGGSYNEQFF.

The V and J genes are TRBV24-1 and TRBJ1-1; 8 bases line up with TRBD1. CDR3 length equals 13 residues. The V segment lost 2 bases and the J segment 5 bases; nucleotides outside the gene matches: 0. The germline V gene has CDR1 KGHDR and CDR2 SFDVKD. In DNA form, the CDR3 reads TGTGCCACCAGTGATTGGACAGGGACTGAAGCTTTCTTT. Translation gives CATSDWTGTEAFF.

This chain uses TRBV7-9 with TRBJ1-5, with D hard to call. The germline gives CDR1 SEHNR, CDR2 FQNEAQ (reference sequence). Trimming left V 0 bases short and J 3 bases short, with 9 bases between. The CDR3 is 15 residues long. The CDR3 DNA reads as TGTGCCAGCAGCTTAGCCGGGGTAGTCAATCAGCCCCAGCATTTT. Translating gives CASSLAGVVNQPQHF.